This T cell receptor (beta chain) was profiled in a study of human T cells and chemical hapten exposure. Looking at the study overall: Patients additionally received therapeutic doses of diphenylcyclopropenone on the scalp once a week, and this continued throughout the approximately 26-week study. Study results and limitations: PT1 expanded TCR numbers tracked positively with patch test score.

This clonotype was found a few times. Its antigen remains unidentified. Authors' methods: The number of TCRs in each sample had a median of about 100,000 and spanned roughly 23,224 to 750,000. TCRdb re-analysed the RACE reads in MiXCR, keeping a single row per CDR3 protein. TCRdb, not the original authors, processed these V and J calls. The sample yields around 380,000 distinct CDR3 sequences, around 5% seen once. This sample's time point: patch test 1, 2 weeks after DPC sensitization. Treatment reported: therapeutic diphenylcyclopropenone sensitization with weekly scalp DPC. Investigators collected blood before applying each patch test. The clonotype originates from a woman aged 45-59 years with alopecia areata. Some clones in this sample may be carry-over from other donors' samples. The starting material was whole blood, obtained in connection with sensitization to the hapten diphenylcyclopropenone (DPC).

CDR3 nucleotides: TGTGCCAGCAGCCCAAACTGGAGAGCTTTCTTT. Translating it yields CASSPNWRAFF. This sequence joins TRBV12-3 or TRBV12-4 and TRBJ1-1; D not resolved. Trimming removed 6 bases at V and 10 bases at J, with 12 bases between. The CDR3 loop spans 11 amino acids.